This T cell receptor (beta chain) comes out of a study of early T cells in non-severe SARS-CoV-2 infection (dated by TCRdb to about 2021). With regard to the full study: Because TCR sequencing was done on bulk RNA from unsorted whole blood, the alpha and beta chains could not be paired.

What the study reported, not specific to this receptor: Matching against VDJdb was skewed toward anti-spike CD8 responses, likely underestimated virus-specific expansions, and missed private and CD4 specificities.

A case-control design nested within a healthcare worker cohort in London, UK, was used, with weekly nasopharyngeal swab PCR tests and blood sampling performed. Healthcare workers were enrolled in the week of the UK lockdown, from 23 to 31 March 2020, and were followed every week for up to about 16 weeks. Libraries came from 5' RACE. TCRdb shows the sequencer as NextSeq 500. The TCR library protocol attached unique molecular identifiers to individual cDNA molecules to correct for sequencing error and PCR bias. Sequencing covered both TCR alpha and beta chains, and within each sample the abundances of alpha and beta sequences were tightly co-correlated. On the authors' methods: Decombinator V4 was used to annotate the V gene, J gene and CDR3 of the TCR sequences. Expanded TCRs were defined as changing significantly between any two time points under a Poisson model with p below 0.0001. TCR abundances were normalised to the total number of TCRs sequenced in each sample and reported as counts per million. MAIT TCRs were defined by TRAV1-2 paired with TRAJ12, TRAJ20 or TRAJ33, and iNKT TCRs by TRAV10 paired with TRAJ18. A search of VDJdb, accessed on 1 November 2021, was run for TCRs annotated to CMV, EBV and SARS-CoV-2, with TCRs annotated for multiple antigens excluded. The public reads were reanalyzed by TCRdb: fastp trimming at Q25, MiXCR alignment, in-frame beta chains only. All rows with the same CDR3 protein become a single entry with the most common DNA and genes. These V and J calls are TCRdb output, not the study's own analysis. The sample contains approximately 84,000 distinct CDR3 sequences, under 15% of them found a single time. The top ten hold around 5.8% of the sample.

Deletion took 6 bases off V and 5 bases off J, with a span of 14 bases between the germline ends. CDR1 SGHAT and CDR2 FQNNGV were looked up in the germline V gene. The cysteine opens and the phenylalanine closes a CDR3 of 13 amino acids. The DNA shown is the 39-base CDR3, in frame from base 1. To note about this clonotype: Its antigen specificity is not known. Within one base of it there is no much larger clone, and no base qualities were kept.

The V gene is TRBV11-2 and the J gene is TRBJ2-7, with no D gene named confidently. What was sequenced was whole blood. This TCR came from an adult who was a healthcare worker with PCR-confirmed SARS-CoV-2 infection or an uninfected control (not recorded which). The DNA sequence reads TGTGCCAGCAGGCCACTTGGAAGACACGAGCAGTACTTC. This is translated as CASRPLGRHEQYF.